The next 8 T cell receptor beta chains were all read from a single sample in a study of T cells in Graves' hyperthyroidism and ophthalmopathy. Using RNA transcripts as the source, TCR beta CDR3 regions were amplified. When the TCR CDR3 underwent first-round RT-PCR, the HTBI primer set was used. MiXCR, applied by TCRdb to the multiplex PCR reads, yields one record per CDR3 protein. This sample has a few hundred thousand distinct CDR3 sequences, with around 25% found just once. Sequenced sample: blood. Source of these receptors: a man aged 50-60 years with Graves' hyperthyroidism.

This clonotype is a singleton in its sample. The CDR3, as DNA: TGCAGCGTTGAAGCTGGGACAGGGGGGGACGAGCAGTACTTC. The encoded protein is CSVEAGTGGDEQYF. The rearrangement links TRBV29-1 to TRBJ2-7, with 11 nucleotides matching TRBD1. V shed 1 base, J shed 5 bases, and the junction held 4 bases outside the gene matches. CDR3 size: 14 residues. Per germline, CDR1 SQVTM and CDR2 ANQGSEA.

With regard to this clonotype: The junction does not match germline at one end; this may be a read error. The chain combines TRBV2 with TRBJ2-7; 8 positions match TRBD2. There are 14 residues in the CDR3. Per the germline V gene, CDR1 is SNHLY and CDR2 is FYNNEI. DNA for the CDR3: TGTGCCAGCAGCGTCGGGGGGGGATACTACGAGCAGCACTTC. Residues: CASSVGGGYYEQHF.

This clonotype was recorded a few times. The rearrangement links TRBV28 to TRBJ2-1, with 8 bases aligning to TRBD2. This CDR3 comprises 15 residues. From germline, CDR1 is MDHEN and CDR2 SYDVKM. V lost 6 bases and J lost 8; bases outside the gene matches: 12. The CDR3 DNA sequence: TGTGCCAGCAGGGTAGGGCGGGAGGAAAGCGATGAGCAGTTCTTC. As protein: CASRVGREESDEQFF.

The chain joins TRBV10-3 to TRBJ2-1; 10 bases align to TRBD2. This CDR3 has 18 amino acids. Trimming at V came to 2 bases and at J to 5 bases, leaving 12 bases not matched to a gene. Germline-derived CDR1 and CDR2 are ENHRY and SYGVKD. CDR3 nucleotides: TGTGCCATCAGTGAGCGCTGGGGAGTAGCGGGAGGAAACAATGAGCAGTTCTTC. Translated: CAISERWGVAGGNNEQFF.

This clonotype was found a few times. The V gene is TRBV20-1, the J gene TRBJ2-2; the D gene is possibly TRBD1 (6 bases). The V gene's germline CDR1 is DFQATT and CDR2 SNEGSKA (reference sequence). The CDR3 runs to 16 residues. Deletions cut 4 bases from V and 2 bases from J, with 17 bases between. The CDR3, as DNA: TGCAGTGCTACCTGGGCCGGGACACTAAACACCGGGGAGCTGTTTTTT. This gives the protein CSATWAGTLNTGELFF.

This clonotype has a count of ten or more. This sequence joins TRBV3-1 and TRBJ2-3; maybe TRBD1 (6 bases). Trimming stripped 3 bases from V and 3 bases from J, with 10 bases between. Germline assignment: CDR1 LGHDT and CDR2 YNNKEL (reference sequence). The CDR3 length is 14 residues. The CDR3 reads CASSHGGVTDTQYF. CDR3 sequence (DNA): TGTGCCAGCAGCCATGGGGGCGTGACAGATACGCAGTATTTT.

Worth noting for this clonotype: This may stem from a read error, because a much larger clone lies one nucleotide away. The V and J genes are TRBV28 and TRBJ2-3; 9 positions agree with TRBD1. The CDR3 spans 15 residues. V was clipped by 5 bases and J by 5 bases; unmatched bases: 8. Looked up from germline, CDR1 is MDHEN and CDR2 is SYDVKM. In DNA, the CDR3 is TGTGCCAGCAGTAAGGGACAGGGAATACTAGATACGCAGTATTTT. It encodes CASSKGQGILDTQYF.

The rearrangement links TRBV20-1 to TRBJ2-5, with TRBD2 matching over 13 bases. V lost 4 bases, J lost 5 bases, and 4 bases stayed unmatched. Germline-derived CDR1 and CDR2 are DFQATT and SNEGSKA (reference sequence). The CDR3 is 14 amino acids. The CDR3 spells CSATGLAGVETQYF. Here the CDR3 DNA reads TGCAGTGCTACCGGACTAGCGGGAGTGGAGACCCAGTACTTC.